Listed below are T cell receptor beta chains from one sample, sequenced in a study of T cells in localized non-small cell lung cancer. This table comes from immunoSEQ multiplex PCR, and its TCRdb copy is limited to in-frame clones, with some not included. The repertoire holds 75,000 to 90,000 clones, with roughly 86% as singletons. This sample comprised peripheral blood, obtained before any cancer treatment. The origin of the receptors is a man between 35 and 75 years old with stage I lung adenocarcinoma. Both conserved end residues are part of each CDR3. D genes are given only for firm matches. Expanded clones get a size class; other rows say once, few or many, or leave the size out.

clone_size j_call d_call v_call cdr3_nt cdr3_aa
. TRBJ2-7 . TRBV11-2 TGTGCCAGCAGCCGAGGGACGGACCGCGGGGTGGAGCAGTACTTC CASSRGTDRGVEQYF
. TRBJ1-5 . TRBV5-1 TGCGCCAGCAGCTTGGAAGGCAGCAATCAGCCCCAGCATTTT CASSLEGSNQPQHF
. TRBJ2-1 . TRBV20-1 TGCAGTGCTAGAGATGGGGTCCCTCTATTCTTC CSARDGVPLFF
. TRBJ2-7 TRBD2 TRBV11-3 TGTGCCAGCAGCCCCTCGTCCGGGACTAGTAAAAGCGAGCAGTACTTC CASSPSSGTSKSEQYF
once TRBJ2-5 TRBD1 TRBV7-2 TGTGCCAGCAGCGCTAAGGGGGCTTATGAGACCCAGTACTTC CASSAKGAYETQYF
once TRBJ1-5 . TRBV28 TGTGCCAGCAGACCTCACCTGGTCGGCTGGCCCCAGCATTTT CASRPHLVGWPQHF
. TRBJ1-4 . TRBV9 TGTGCCAGCAACGTGGGGGACGGCTCTAATGAAAAACTGTTTTTT CASNVGDGSNEKLFF
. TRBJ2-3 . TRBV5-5 TGTGCCAGCAGCTTGATTGGCGCGGCAGCTAGCACAGATACGCAGTATTTT CASSLIGAAASTDTQYF
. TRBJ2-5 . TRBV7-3 TGTGCCAGCAGCTCTAATAAAGTGGGGGAGACCCAGTACTTC CASSSNKVGETQYF
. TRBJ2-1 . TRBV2 TGTGCCACAAGCATCCTTCTGGATGAGCAGTTCTTC CATSILLDEQFF
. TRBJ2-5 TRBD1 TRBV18 TGTGCCAGCTCACCATCCGGGACAGGGGTTTATAAGAGTGTAGAGACCCAGTACTTC CASSPSGTGVYKSVETQYF
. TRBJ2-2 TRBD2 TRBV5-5 TGTGCCAGCAGCTTAAGCGGGGGCGCAACCGGGGAGCTGTTTTTT CASSLSGGATGELFF
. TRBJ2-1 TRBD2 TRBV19 TGTGCCAGTAACCTAGCGGGGGCCCATGAGCAGTTCTTC CASNLAGAHEQFF
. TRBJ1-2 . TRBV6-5 TGTGCCAGCAGTTACAGTGGGGGTCGAAGAAATGGCTACACCTTC CASSYSGGRRNGYTF
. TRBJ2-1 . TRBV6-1 TGTGCCAGCAGTGAGGATGGGTACAGCTACAATGAGCAGTTCTTC CASSEDGYSYNEQFF
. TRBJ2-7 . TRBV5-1 TGCGCCAGCAGCTTGGAGTGGGGACCGAAGTACTTC CASSLEWGPKYF
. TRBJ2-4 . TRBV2 TGTGCCAGCAGTCTTAAAAACATTCAGTACTTC CASSLKNIQYF
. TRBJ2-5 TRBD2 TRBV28 TGTGCCAGCAGTTATGGCGGGAGCGGAAAGACCCAGTACTTC CASSYGGSGKTQYF
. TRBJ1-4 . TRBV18 TGTGCCAGCTCACCGACACAGGGTACAACTAATGAAAAACTGTTTTTT CASSPTQGTTNEKLFF
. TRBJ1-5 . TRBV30 TGTGCCTGGAGTGGCGTATTTGGAGGCAATCAGCCCCAGCATTTT CAWSGVFGGNQPQHF
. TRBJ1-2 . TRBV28 TGTGCCAGCAGCACAACCCTAGGCGACCTCTACACCTTC CASSTTLGDLYTF
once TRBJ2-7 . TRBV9 TGTGCCAGCAGCTCCCAAGGGGCAGGTCCTTCCTACGAGCAGTACTTC CASSSQGAGPSYEQYF
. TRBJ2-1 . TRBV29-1 TGCAGCGCGGAACCGGGACTCCAATCCAACAATGAGCAGTTCTTC CSAEPGLQSNNEQFF
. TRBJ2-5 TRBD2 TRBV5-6 TGTGCCAGCAGCTTTCGTAGGACTAGCGGGAGGGAGACCCAGTACTTC CASSFRRTSGRETQYF
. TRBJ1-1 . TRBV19 TGTGCCAGTAGTAACCCCTCGAGAACTGAAGCTTTCTTT CASSNPSRTEAFF
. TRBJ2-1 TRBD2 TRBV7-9 TGTGCCAGCAGCCCTAGCGGGGGGGCCAACAATGAGCAGTTCTTC CASSPSGGANNEQFF
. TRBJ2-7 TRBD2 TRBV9 TGTGCCAGCAGCCCCACACTAAGCGGGGGCTACGAGCAGTACTTC CASSPTLSGGYEQYF
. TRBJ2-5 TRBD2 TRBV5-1 TGCGCCAGCAGCTCCGGCAGCCTAGCGGGAGGAGAGACCCAGTACTTC CASSSGSLAGGETQYF
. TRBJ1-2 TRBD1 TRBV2 TGTGCCAGCAGTGTTCTCACAGGGGCTGGCTACACCTTC CASSVLTGAGYTF
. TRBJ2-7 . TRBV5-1 TGCGCCAGCAGCATACGACCCGGGACAAAGAACATAGAGCAGTACTTC CASSIRPGTKNIEQYF
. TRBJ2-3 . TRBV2 TGTGCCAGCAGTGAGGACTACCTTAGCACAGATACGCAGTATTTT CASSEDYLSTDTQYF
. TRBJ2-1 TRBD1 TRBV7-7 TGTGCTAGCAGCCCCGGGACAGGTCTGATGGATGAGCAGTTCTTC CASSPGTGLMDEQFF
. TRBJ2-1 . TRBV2 TGTGCCAGCAGTGGGTGGACTTCCTACAATGAGCAGTTCTTC CASSGWTSYNEQFF
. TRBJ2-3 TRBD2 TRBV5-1 TGCGCCAGCAGCTCCCTTGAAGCGGGGGTCACAGATACGCAGTATTTT CASSSLEAGVTDTQYF
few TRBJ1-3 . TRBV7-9 TGTGCCAGCAGCGTACAGGAGATGAGAAACACCATATATTTT CASSVQEMRNTIYF
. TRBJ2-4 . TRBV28 TGTGCCAGCTGTGACAGATTAAACATTCAGTACTTC CASCDRLNIQYF
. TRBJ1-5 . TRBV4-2 TGTGCCAGCAGCCAAGATCGGGGGGGCGGTCAGCCCCAGCATTTT CASSQDRGGGQPQHF
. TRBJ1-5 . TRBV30 TGTGCCTGGAGTGTCCATAACGATCAGCCCCAGCATTTT CAWSVHNDQPQHF
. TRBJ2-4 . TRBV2 TGTGCCAGCAGTGTTGAGGATGAGGACATTCAGTACTTC CASSVEDEDIQYF
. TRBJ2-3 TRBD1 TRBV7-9 TGTGCCAGCAGCTTACTGGAGACAGGGTCAGATACGCAGTATTTT CASSLLETGSDTQYF